The rows below give T cell receptor beta chains drawn from one sample of a study of shared clonotypes between healthy human individuals. This table comes from immunoSEQ multiplex PCR, and its TCRdb copy is limited to in-frame clones, with some not included. The data contain 600,000 to 750,000 clones, 55% to 75% of them singletons. The specimen sequenced was memory CD4+ T cells sorted from blood. The source is a woman under 40 in good health. Both conserved end residues are part of each CDR3.

V gene	J gene	CDR3 protein
TRBV5-1	TRBJ1-2	CASSPEGTGVLNF
TRBV25-1	TRBJ1-4	CASSARATNEKLFF
TRBV28	TRBJ2-1	CASTSDYNFNEQFF
TRBV28	TRBJ1-2	CASRSRSFGYTF
TRBV5-4	TRBJ2-2	CASRGTSGNTGELFF
TRBV7-6	TRBJ2-3	CASSFYGIGTDTQYF
TRBV19	TRBJ1-5	CASSISAGGYQPQHF
TRBV28	TRBJ1-1	CASGGAGLFAEAFF
TRBV5-4	TRBJ2-1	CASSLSRGAYNEQFF
TRBV2	TRBJ2-4	CASSLGLAGGPVIQYF
TRBV29-1	TRBJ1-2	CSVDSGQGGFYGYTF
TRBV6-1	TRBJ1-5	CASSFPYQPQHF
TRBV5-4	TRBJ2-3	CASSLGSASDTQYF
TRBV25-1	TRBJ2-7	CATSRSYEQYF
TRBV27	TRBJ2-1	CAIRSSYNEQFF
TRBV7-9	TRBJ2-3	CASSLGQEDTQYF
TRBV7-2	TRBJ1-1	CASSLDMNTEAFF
TRBV5-1	TRBJ1-1	CASSLQGQATEAFF
TRBV20-1	TRBJ2-1	CSAWDRLEQFF
TRBV28	TRBJ2-5	CASSTKPGPRNYGRYQETQYF
TRBV7-8	TRBJ1-3	CASSLLEGNTIYF
TRBV5-1	TRBJ1-3	CASSLGSDSGNTIYF
TRBV7-8	TRBJ2-7	CASSLVVGVQGAREQYF
TRBV5-1	TRBJ2-3	CASRFSGRGATSTDTQYF
TRBV4-1	TRBJ2-3	CASSQGGGYAPDTQYF
TRBV9	TRBJ2-1	CASSLRPTAGGEQFF
TRBV7-9	TRBJ1-1	CASSPNPQRSNTEAFF
TRBV7-9	TRBJ2-3	CASSLKIGQNTDTQYF
TRBV7-8	TRBJ2-2	CASKWGGELFF
TRBV28	TRBJ1-1	CASQGQGNTEAFF
TRBV21-1	TRBJ2-1	CASSKGYYQGGSYNEQFF
TRBV6-4	TRBJ1-1	CASGVSGNTEAFF
TRBV9	TRBJ2-1	CASSVDLSGSIFEQFF
TRBV30	TRBJ2-5	CAWSVRSGLQETQYF
TRBV5-1	TRBJ1-4	CASSPGPSRTNEKLFF
TRBV7-2	TRBJ2-3	CASSPRGTDTQYF
TRBV19	TRBJ2-3	CASSPQWGADTQYF
TRBV5-1	TRBJ2-3	CASSPADSVFTDTQYF
TRBV27	TRBJ2-1	CASNRAGHNEQFF
TRBV2	TRBJ2-5	CASRGTSGETQYF
TRBV7-9	TRBJ2-5	CASSRIAGGVQETQYF
TRBV29-1	TRBJ1-4	CSVDSGTNEKLFF